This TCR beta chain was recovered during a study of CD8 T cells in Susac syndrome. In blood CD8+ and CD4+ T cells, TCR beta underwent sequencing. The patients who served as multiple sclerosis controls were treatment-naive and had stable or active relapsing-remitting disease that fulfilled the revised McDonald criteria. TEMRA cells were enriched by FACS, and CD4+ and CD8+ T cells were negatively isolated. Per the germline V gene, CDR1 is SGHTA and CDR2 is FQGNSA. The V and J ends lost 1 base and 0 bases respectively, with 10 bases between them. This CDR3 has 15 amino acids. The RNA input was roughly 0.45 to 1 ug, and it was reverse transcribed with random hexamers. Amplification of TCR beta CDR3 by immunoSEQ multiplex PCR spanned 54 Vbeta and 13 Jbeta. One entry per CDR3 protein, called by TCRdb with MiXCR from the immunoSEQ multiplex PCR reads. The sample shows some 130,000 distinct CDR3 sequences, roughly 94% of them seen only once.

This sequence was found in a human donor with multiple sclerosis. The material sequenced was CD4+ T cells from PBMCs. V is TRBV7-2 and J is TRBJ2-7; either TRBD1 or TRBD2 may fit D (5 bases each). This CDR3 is CASSLGDGSSYEQYF. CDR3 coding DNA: TGTGCCAGCAGCTTAGGGGACGGAAGCTCCTACGAGCAGTACTTC. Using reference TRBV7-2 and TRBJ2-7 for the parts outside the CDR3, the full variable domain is GAGVSQSPSNKVTEKGKDVELRCDPISGHTALYWYRQSLGQGLEFLIYFQGNSAPDKSGLPSDRFSAERTGGSVSTLTIQRTQQEDSAVYLCASSLGDGSSYEQYFGPGTRLTVT.